This TCR beta chain was profiled in a study of T-cell reconstitution after alpha-beta-depleted transplantation in children. As it was prepared, the TCRbeta library received unique molecular identifiers. TCRdb reprocessed the PCR reads with MiXCR, giving one entry per CDR3 protein. The sample shows around 450,000 distinct CDR3 sequences, roughly 15% of them seen only once. This clonotype came up a few times. Trimming took 5 bases from V and 5 from J, leaving 14 bases between them. The CDR3 is made up of 13 amino acids. Germline V gene sequence: CDR1 SGHRS, CDR2 YFSETQ. The chain carries TRBV5-1 and TRBJ2-7; D not resolved. The sequencing used PBMCs, mostly from graft donor cells, collected 360 days after TCRalphabeta/CD19-depleted stem cell transplant. The receptor comes from a boy under three years old who had a stem cell transplant for Wiskott-Aldrich syndrome, so the T cells may come from the graft donor. Here the CDR3 DNA reads TGCGCCAGCAGAACAACAGAGTTTCACGAGCAGTACTTC. Protein: CASRTTEFHEQYF.